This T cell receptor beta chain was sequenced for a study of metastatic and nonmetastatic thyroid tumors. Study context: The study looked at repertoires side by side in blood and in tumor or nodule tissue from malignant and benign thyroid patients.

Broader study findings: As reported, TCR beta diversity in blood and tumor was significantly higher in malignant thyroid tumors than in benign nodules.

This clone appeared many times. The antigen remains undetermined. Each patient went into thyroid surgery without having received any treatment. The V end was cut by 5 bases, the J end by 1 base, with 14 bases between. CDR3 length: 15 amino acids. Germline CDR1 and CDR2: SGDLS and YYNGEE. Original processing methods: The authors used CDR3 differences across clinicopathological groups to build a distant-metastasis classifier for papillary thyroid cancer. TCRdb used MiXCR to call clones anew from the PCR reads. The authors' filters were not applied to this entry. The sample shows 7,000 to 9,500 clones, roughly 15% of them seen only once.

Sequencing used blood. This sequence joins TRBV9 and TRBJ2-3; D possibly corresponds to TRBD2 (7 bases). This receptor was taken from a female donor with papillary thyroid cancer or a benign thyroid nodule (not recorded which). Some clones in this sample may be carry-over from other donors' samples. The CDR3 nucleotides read TGTGCCAGCAGTGTTGGAGGGGGGGGCACAGATACGCAGTATTTT. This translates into CASSVGGGGTDTQYF.